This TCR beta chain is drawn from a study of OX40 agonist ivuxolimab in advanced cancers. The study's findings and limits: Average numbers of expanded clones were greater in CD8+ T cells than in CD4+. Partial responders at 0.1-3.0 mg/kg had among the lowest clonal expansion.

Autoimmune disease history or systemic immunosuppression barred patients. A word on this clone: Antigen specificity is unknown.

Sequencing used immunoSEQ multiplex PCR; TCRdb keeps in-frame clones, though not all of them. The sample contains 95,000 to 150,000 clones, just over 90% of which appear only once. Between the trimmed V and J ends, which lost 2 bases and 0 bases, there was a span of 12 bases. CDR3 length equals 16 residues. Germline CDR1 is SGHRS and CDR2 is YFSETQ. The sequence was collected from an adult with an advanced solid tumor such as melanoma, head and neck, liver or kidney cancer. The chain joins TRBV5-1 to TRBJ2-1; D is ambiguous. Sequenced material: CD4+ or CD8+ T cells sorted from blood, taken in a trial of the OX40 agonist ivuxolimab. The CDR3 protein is CASSFRLESSYNEQFF. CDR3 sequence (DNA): TGCGCCAGCAGCTTTCGACTGGAGAGCTCCTACAATGAGCAGTTCTTC.